This T cell receptor (beta chain) derives from a study of blood T cell repertoires in COVID-19. Overall study context: Spain, Italy and the United States supplied samples that represented acute and convalescent COVID-19. PBMCs, B-cell-depleted T cells, or T cells were the source of the cDNA or gDNA that made up the material.

Source study methods: From reference gene primer amplification, estimates of nucleated cell counts were derived. Repertoires were generated with immunoSEQ multiplex PCR, while TCRdb's copy carries only in-frame clones and drops some. The V and J calls and clone size are taken from that table; D and trimming were inferred from the DNA. The sample contains about 100,000 clones, over 80% of which appear only once. The germline CDR1 and CDR2 sequences are MGHRA and YSYEKL. The CDR3 is made up of 20 amino acids. V shed 4 bases, J shed 1 base, and the junction held 19 bases outside the gene matches. The sequencing input was peripheral blood. The chain employs TRBV4-1 and TRBJ1-2; TRBD1 matches at 9 bases. This receptor was taken from a man at least 80 years old with acute or convalescent COVID-19. The CDR3 sequence: CASSRRDREAGGVVNYGYTF. The CDR3 DNA is TGCGCCAGCAGCCGGCGGGACAGGGAAGCGGGGGGAGTGGTTAACTATGGCTACACCTTC.